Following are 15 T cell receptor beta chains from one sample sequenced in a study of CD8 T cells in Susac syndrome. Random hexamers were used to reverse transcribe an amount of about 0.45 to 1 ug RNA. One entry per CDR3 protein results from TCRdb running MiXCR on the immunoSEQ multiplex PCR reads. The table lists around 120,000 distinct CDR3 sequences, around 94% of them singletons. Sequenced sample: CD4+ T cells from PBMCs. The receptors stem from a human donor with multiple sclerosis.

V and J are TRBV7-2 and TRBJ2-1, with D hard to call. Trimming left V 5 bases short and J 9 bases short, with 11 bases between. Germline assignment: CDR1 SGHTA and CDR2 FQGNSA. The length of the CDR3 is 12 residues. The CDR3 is CASSAPRAEQFF. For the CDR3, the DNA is TGTGCCAGCAGCGCCCCGAGAGCTGAGCAGTTCTTC.

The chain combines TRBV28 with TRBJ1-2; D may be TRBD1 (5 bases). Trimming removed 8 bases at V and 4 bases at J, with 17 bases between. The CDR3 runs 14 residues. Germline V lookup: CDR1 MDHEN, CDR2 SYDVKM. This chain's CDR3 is CASGGPAVGYGYTF. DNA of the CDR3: TGTGCCAGCGGGGGACCGGCGGTGGGCTATGGCTACACCTTC.

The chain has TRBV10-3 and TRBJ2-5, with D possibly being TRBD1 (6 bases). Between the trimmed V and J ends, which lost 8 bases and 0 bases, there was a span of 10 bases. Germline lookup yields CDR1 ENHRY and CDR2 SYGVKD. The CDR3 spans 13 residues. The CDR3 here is CAISWTDQETQYF. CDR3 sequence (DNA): TGTGCCATCTCGTGGACAGACCAAGAGACCCAGTACTTC.

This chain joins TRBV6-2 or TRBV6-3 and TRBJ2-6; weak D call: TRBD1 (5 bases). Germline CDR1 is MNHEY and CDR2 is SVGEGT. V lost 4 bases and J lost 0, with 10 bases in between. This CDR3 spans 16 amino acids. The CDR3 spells CASSSGQSSGANVLTF. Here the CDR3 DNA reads TGTGCCAGCAGTTCTGGACAAAGCTCTGGGGCCAACGTCCTGACTTTC.

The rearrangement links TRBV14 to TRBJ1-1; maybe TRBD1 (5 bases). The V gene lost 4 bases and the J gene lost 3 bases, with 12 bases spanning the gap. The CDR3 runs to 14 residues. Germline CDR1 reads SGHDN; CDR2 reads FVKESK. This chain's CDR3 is CASSLSGLYTEAFF. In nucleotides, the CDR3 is TGTGCCAGCAGCCTCTCAGGGCTGTACACTGAAGCTTTCTTT.

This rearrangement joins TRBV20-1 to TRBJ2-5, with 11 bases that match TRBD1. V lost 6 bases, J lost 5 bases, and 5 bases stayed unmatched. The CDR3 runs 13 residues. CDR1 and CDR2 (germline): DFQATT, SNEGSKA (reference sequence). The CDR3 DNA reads TGCAGTGCCACGGACAGGGGGCAGGAGACCCAGTACTTC. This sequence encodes CSATDRGQETQYF.

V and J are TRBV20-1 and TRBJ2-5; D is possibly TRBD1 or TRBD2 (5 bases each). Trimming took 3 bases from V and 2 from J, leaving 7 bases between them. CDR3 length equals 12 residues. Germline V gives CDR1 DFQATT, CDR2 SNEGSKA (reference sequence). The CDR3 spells CSARGVQETQYF. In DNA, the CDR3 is TGCAGTGCTAGGGGGGTGCAAGAGACCCAGTACTTC.

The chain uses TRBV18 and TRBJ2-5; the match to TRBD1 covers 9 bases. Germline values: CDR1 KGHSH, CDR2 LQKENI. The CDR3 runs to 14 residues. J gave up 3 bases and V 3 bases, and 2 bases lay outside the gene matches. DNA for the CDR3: TGTGCCAGCTCACCTCGGACAGGGGAAGAGACCCAGTACTTC. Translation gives CASSPRTGEETQYF.

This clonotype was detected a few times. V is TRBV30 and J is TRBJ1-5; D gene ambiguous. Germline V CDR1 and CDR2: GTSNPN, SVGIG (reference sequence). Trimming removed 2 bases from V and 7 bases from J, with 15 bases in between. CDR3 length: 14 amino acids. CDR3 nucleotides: TGTGCCTGGAGTTCCAAGATCGGGAGACAGCCCCAGCATTTT. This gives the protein CAWSSKIGRQPQHF.

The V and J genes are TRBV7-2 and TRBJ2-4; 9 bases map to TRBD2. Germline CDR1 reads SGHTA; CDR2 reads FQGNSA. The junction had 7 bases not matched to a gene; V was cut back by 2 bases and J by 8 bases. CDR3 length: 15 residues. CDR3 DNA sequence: TGTGCCAGCAGCTTATTTAGCGGGGGTGAATACATTCAGTACTTC. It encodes CASSLFSGGEYIQYF.

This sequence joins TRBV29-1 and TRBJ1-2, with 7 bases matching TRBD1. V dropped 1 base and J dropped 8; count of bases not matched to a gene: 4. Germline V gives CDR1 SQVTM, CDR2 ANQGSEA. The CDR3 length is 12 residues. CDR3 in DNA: TGCAGCGTTGAAGGACAGGGTACCGGCTACACCTTC. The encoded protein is CSVEGQGTGYTF.

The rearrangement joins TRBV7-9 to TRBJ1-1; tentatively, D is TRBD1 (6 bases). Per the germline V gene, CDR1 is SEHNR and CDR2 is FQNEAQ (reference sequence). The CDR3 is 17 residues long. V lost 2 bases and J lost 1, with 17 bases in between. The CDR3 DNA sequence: TGTGCCAGCAGCTTAAGTTTGGCAGGGGCTGGGAACACTGAAGCTTTCTTT. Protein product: CASSLSLAGAGNTEAFF. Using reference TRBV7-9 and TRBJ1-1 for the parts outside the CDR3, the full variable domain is DTGVSQNPRHKITKRGQNVTFRCDPISEHNRLYWYRQTLGQGPEFLTYFQNEAQLEKSRLLSDRFSAERPKGSFSTLEIQRTEQGDSAMYLCASSLSLAGAGNTEAFFGQGTRLTVV.

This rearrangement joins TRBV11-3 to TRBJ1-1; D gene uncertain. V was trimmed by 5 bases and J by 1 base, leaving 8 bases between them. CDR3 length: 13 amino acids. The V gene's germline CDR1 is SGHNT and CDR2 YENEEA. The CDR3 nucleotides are TGTGCCAGCAGCCAAAGTTGGAACACTGAAGCTTTCTTT. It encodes CASSQSWNTEAFF. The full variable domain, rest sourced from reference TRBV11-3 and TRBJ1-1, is EAGVVQSPRYKIIEKKQPVAFWCNPISGHNTLYWYLQNLGQGPELLIRYENEEAVDDSQLPKDRFSAERLKGVDSTLKIQPAELGDSAVYLCASSQSWNTEAFFGQGTRLTVV.

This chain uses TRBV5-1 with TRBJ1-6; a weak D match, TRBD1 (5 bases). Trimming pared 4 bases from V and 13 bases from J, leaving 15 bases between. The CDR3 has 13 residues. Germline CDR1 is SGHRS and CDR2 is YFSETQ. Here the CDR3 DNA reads TGCGCCAGCAGCGGGGGACCCGGGGGGCCCCTCCACTTT. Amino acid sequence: CASSGGPGGPLHF.

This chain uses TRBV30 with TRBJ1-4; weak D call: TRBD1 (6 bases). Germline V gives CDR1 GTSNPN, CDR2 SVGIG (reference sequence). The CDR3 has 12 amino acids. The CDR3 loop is CAIGGFNEKLFF. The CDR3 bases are TGTGCTATAGGGGGATTTAATGAAAAACTGTTTTTT.